What follows are 12 T cell receptor beta chains derived from one specimen sequenced in a study of shared clonotypes between healthy human individuals (dated by TCRdb to 2020 to 2021). To prepare the library, the immunoSEQ multiplex PCR assay was applied. TCRdb carries this immuneACCESS record with in-frame sequences only. Its versions omit some clonotypes, under half of them owing to an unresolved V gene in the studies checked, with the rest unexplained. The sample includes some 2.4 million clones, with 93% observed a single time. The ten largest clones take up 0.36% of the sample. The sample consisted of naive CD4+ T cells from PBMCs. Reading the label with the study, this specimen's cell subset or site is: CD45RA+ positively selected. The receptors were sampled from a man between 18 and 29 years old in good health. Some clones in this sample may be carry-over from other donors' samples.

This clone came up once. Other DNA sequences within the sample encode an identical CDR3. The CDR3 reads CAWSSAYEQYF. The CDR3 coding sequence is TGTGCCTGGAGTAGCGCCTACGAGCAGTACTTC. The V gene is TRBV30, the J gene TRBJ2-7; D remains ambiguous. V lost 2 bases to trimming and J lost 2 bases, with 4 bases between them. CDR1 and CDR2 from the germline V gene are GTSNPN and SVGIG (reference sequence). This CDR3 is 11 amino acids long.

On this clone itself: Additional DNA sequences in this sample encode the identical CDR3. The genes are TRBV15 and TRBJ1-1; D gene uncertain. This CDR3 has 14 amino acids. V lost 1 base, J lost 0 bases, and 6 bases lay in between. CDR1 and CDR2 from the germline V gene are LNHNV and YYDKDF (reference sequence). The CDR3 DNA reads as TGTGCCACCAGCAGAGGAACACTGAACACTGAAGCTTTCTTT. Translating it yields CATSRGTLNTEAFF.

The chain couples TRBV7-2 to TRBJ2-3, with D hard to call. Germline-derived CDR1 and CDR2 are SGHTA and FQGNSA. V was cut by 3 bases and J by 2 bases, with 6 bases left in between. CDR3 size: 13 residues. CDR3 in DNA: TGTGCCAGCAGCTTCGGCCTCACAGATACGCAGTATTTT. Protein product: CASSFGLTDTQYF.

The V call is TRBV25-1, the J call TRBJ2-4, with D perhaps TRBD1 (5 bases). V was pared by 3 bases and J by 1 base, with 16 bases between. This CDR3 region has 17 residues. Looked up from germline, CDR1 is MGHDK and CDR2 is SYGVNS. The CDR3 is CASSELGAEKAKNIQYF. The CDR3 region has the DNA TGTGCCAGCAGTGAGCTAGGGGCCGAGAAGGCCAAAAACATTCAGTACTTC.

The V and J genes are TRBV4-1 and TRBJ2-3, with TRBD2 identical over 7 bases. Germline V lookup: CDR1 MGHRA, CDR2 YSYEKL. The junction had 8 bases not matched to a gene; V was cut back by 0 bases and J by 5 bases. This CDR3 is 16 amino acids long. The CDR3 nucleotides read TGCGCCAGCAGCCAAGACGGGGGGTTACGGGGAGATACGCAGTATTTT. Protein product: CASSQDGGLRGDTQYF.

The V and J genes are TRBV6-1 and TRBJ1-1; D is uncertain. V was clipped by 5 bases and J by 11 bases, with 15 bases between them. CDR1 is MNHNS and CDR2 is SASEGT in the germline V gene. The length of the CDR3 is 12 residues. The CDR3 loop reads CASSQVVLGAFF. In DNA, the CDR3 is TGTGCCAGCAGTCAAGTGGTTTTAGGGGCTTTCTTT.

The J gene is TRBJ2-2, the V gene TRBV27; possibly TRBD1 for D (5 bases). The CDR3 is 15 residues long. Germline lookup yields CDR1 MNHEY and CDR2 SMNVEV (reference sequence). Trimming removed 1 base from V and 6 bases from J, with 12 bases in between. CDR3 in amino acids: CASSLFGHPPGELFF. In DNA, the CDR3 is TGTGCCAGCAGTTTATTCGGACACCCCCCCGGGGAGCTGTTTTTT.

CDR3 sequence: CASSLDPGQGGAEAFF. As DNA, the CDR3 is TGTGCCAGCAGCTTGGATCCGGGACAGGGTGGCGCTGAAGCTTTCTTT. The V gene is TRBV5-6, the J gene TRBJ1-1; 9 bases align to TRBD1. Germline CDR1 reads SGHDT; CDR2 reads YYEEEE. This CDR3 contains 16 residues. With V trimmed by 0 bases and J by 6 bases, 9 bases remained unmatched.

The chain combines TRBV4-3 with TRBJ2-3, with D perhaps matching TRBD1 or TRBD2 (6 bases each). This CDR3 has 15 amino acids. Trimming shortened V by 1 base and J by 3 bases, and 11 bases separated the two germline ends. Germline V gene lookup returns CDR1 LGHNA and CDR2 YSLEER. DNA for the CDR3: TGCGCCAGCAGCCAAGCTGGGGGGCGGACAGATACGCAGTATTTT. The encoded protein is CASSQAGGRTDTQYF.

J is TRBJ2-7 and V is TRBV11-2; TRBD2 agrees at 10 bases. After removal of 4 bases from V and 1 base from J, the junction contained 7 bases not matched to a gene. The germline gives CDR1 SGHAT, CDR2 FQNNGV. This CDR3 has 16 residues. The CDR3 reads CASSSISSGSSYEQYF. As DNA, the CDR3 is TGTGCCAGCAGCTCGATCTCTAGCGGGAGTTCCTACGAGCAGTACTTC.

CDR3 sequence: CASSRLTGGYGYTF. In nucleotides, the CDR3 is TGTGCCAGCTCGCGCCTGACAGGGGGCTATGGCTACACCTTC. The rearrangement joins TRBV18 to TRBJ1-2; the match to TRBD1 covers 9 bases. This CDR3 spans 14 amino acids. CDR1 and CDR2 (germline): KGHSH, LQKENI. The V segment lost 6 bases and the J segment 4 bases; nucleotides outside the gene matches: 6.

The chain joins TRBV5-8 to TRBJ1-2; TRBD1 matches 7 bases. The CDR3 totals 16 residues. The germline CDR1 and CDR2 sequences are SGHTS and YDEGEE. Trimming at V came to 7 bases and at J to 2 bases, leaving 14 bases not matched to a gene. CDR3 DNA sequence: TGTGCCAGCGGGGGTAGGAAGGGGGCGCGAAACTATGGCTACACCTTC. It is translated as CASGGRKGARNYGYTF.